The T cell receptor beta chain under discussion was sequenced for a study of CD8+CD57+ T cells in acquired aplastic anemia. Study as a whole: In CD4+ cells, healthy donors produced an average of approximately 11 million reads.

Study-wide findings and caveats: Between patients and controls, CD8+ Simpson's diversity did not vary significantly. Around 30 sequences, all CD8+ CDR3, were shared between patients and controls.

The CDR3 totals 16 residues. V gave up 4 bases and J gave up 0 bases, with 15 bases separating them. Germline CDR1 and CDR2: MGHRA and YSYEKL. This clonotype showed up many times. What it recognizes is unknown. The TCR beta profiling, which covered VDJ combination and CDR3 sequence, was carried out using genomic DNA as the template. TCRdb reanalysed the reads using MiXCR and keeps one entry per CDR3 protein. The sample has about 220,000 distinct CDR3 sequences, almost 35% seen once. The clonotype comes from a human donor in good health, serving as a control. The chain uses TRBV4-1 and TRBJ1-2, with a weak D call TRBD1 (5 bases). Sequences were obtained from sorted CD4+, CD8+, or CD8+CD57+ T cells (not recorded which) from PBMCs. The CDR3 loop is CASSRQGGKPNYGYTF. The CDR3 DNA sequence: TGCGCCAGCAGCCGCCAGGGCGGAAAACCTAACTATGGCTACACCTTC.